Following are 14 T cell receptor beta chains from one sample sequenced in a study of shared clonotypes between healthy human individuals (dated by TCRdb to 2020 to 2022). For the CD8 naive samples, CD45RO-negative cells were positively selected for CCR7, yielding a CD45RA+CCR7+ population from which TemRA cells were excluded. Library construction relied on the immunoSEQ multiplex PCR assay. As stored in TCRdb, this immuneACCESS dataset retains in-frame rearrangements with V and J assigned. A fraction of the clones does not appear; measured against another copy, unresolved V genes explain less than half of the discrepancy, and the remainder lacks a known reason. In all, the sample holds nearly 2 million clones, and about 95% of those were seen once. The biggest ten clones account for approximately 1% of the sample. Sequences were obtained from naive CD8+ T cells sorted from blood. The cell subset or site label here, explained by the study, means: CD45RA+CCR7+. These receptors were taken from a man younger than 35 in good health.

V is TRBV10-3 and J is TRBJ1-6, with D perhaps matching TRBD1 (6 bases). The V gene lost 4 bases and the J gene lost 0 bases, with 10 bases spanning the gap. CDR3 length equals 16 residues. Germline values: CDR1 ENHRY, CDR2 SYGVKD. The CDR3 region is CAISAEGGSYNSPLHF. CDR3 bases: TGTGCCATCAGTGCAGAGGGGGGCTCCTATAATTCACCCCTCCACTTT.

The V gene is TRBV5-1, the J gene TRBJ2-7, with 13 positions matching TRBD2. The CDR3 totals 16 residues. V lost 4 bases, J lost 1 base, and 5 bases stayed unmatched. In germline, CDR1 is SGHRS, CDR2 YFSETQ. CDR3 DNA sequence: TGCGCCAGCAGCAGCCGGACTAGCGGGAGTTCCTACGAGCAGTACTTC. Translation gives CASSSRTSGSSYEQYF.

Of note for this clone: The identical CDR3 is also encoded by other nucleotide sequences in the sample. The chain has TRBV10-2 and TRBJ2-7; D might be TRBD2 (6 bases). V lost 2 bases and J lost 3, with 8 bases in between. The germline CDR1 and CDR2 sequences are WSHSY and SAAADI. This CDR3 contains 13 residues. The DNA of the CDR3 is TGCGCCAGCAGTGAGGGACTATACTACGAGCAGTACTTC. Its protein product is CASSEGLYYEQYF.

The chain is built from TRBV30 and TRBJ2-1; D is perhaps TRBD1 (7 bases). Per the germline V gene, CDR1 is GTSNPN and CDR2 is SVGIG (reference sequence). The CDR3 totals 14 residues. The V and J ends lost 1 base and 9 bases respectively, with 16 bases between them. CDR3 amino acids: CAWSAVAGQSEQFF. The CDR3 DNA sequence: TGTGCCTGGAGTGCAGTGGCGGGACAGAGTGAGCAGTTCTTC. The complete variable domain, with remaining parts taken from reference TRBV30 and TRBJ2-1, reads SQTIHQWPATLVQPVGSPLSLECTVEGTSNPNLYWYRQAAGRGLQLLFYSVGIGQISSEVPQNLSASRPQDRQFILSSKKLLLSDSGFYLCAWSAVAGQSEQFFGPGTRLTVL.

V and J are TRBV28 and TRBJ2-7; TRBD2 might be the D (5 bases). This CDR3 has 14 residues. Per the germline V gene, CDR1 is MDHEN and CDR2 is SYDVKM. The ends were cut back, 5 bases at V and 0 bases at J, with 11 bases in the middle. CDR3 coding DNA: TGTGCCAGCAGTAAGGCTGGGAGCTCCTACGAGCAGTACTTC. Translating gives CASSKAGSSYEQYF.

To note about this clone: This CDR3 is also generated by other DNA sequences in the sample. The V and J genes are TRBV13 and TRBJ2-7, with a weak D call TRBD2 (5 bases). The CDR3 totals 13 residues. Germline V gene lookup returns CDR1 PRHDT and CDR2 FYEKMQ (reference sequence). V gave up 4 bases and J gave up 1 base, with 8 bases separating them. In DNA, the CDR3 is TGTGCCAGCAGCTCCGGACTGTCCTACGAGCAGTACTTC. Protein: CASSSGLSYEQYF.

With respect to this clone: Other DNA sequences of this sample code for an identical CDR3. The gene calls are TRBV5-1 and TRBJ2-7; D is ambiguous. The V and J ends lost 0 bases and 0 bases respectively, with 10 bases between them. Germline values: CDR1 SGHRS, CDR2 YFSETQ. The CDR3 is 15 amino acids. The chain's CDR3 is CASSLGAGVSYEQYF. DNA for the CDR3: TGCGCCAGCAGCTTGGGGGCAGGAGTCTCCTACGAGCAGTACTTC.

This rearrangement joins TRBV2 to TRBJ1-2; D remains ambiguous. V was clipped by 3 bases and J by 3 bases, with 11 bases between them. CDR1 SNHLY and CDR2 FYNNEI come from the germline V gene. The CDR3 spans 14 residues. CDR3 DNA sequence: TGTGCCAGCAGTGACAGACCTCTAGACTATGGCTACACCTTC. Amino acid sequence: CASSDRPLDYGYTF. Complete variable domain (other parts from reference TRBV2 and TRBJ1-2): EPEVTQTPSHQVTQMGQEVILRCVPISNHLYFYWYRQILGQKVEFLVSFYNNEISEKSEIFDDQFSVERPDGSNFTLKIRSTKLEDSAMYFCASSDRPLDYGYTFGSGTRLTVV.

The rearrangement links TRBV6-6 to TRBJ2-2; perhaps TRBD1 as D (6 bases). V lost 2 bases and J 0 bases, leaving 10 bases between the germline ends. Germline assignment: CDR1 MNHNY and CDR2 SVGAGI (reference sequence). The CDR3 is made up of 16 amino acids. The CDR3 reads CASSYEGVANTGELFF. CDR3 nucleotide sequence: TGTGCCAGCAGTTACGAGGGGGTGGCGAACACCGGGGAGCTGTTTTTT.

The J gene is TRBJ2-5, the V gene TRBV4-1, with 8 nucleotides matching TRBD1. There are 17 residues in the CDR3. The V and J ends lost 1 base and 5 bases, in that order; junction bases with no gene match: 12. Germline V gene data show CDR1 as MGHRA and CDR2 as YSYEKL. CDR3 protein: CASSQAVNQGAGETQYF. In DNA, the CDR3 is TGCGCCAGCAGCCAAGCCGTCAATCAGGGGGCAGGGGAGACCCAGTACTTC.

This clone was observed once. The rearrangement links TRBV28 to TRBJ2-2; D remains unclear. Deletions cut 4 bases from V and 3 bases from J, with 3 bases between. Germline CDR1 and CDR2: MDHEN and SYDVKM. The CDR3 spans 12 residues. DNA for the CDR3: TGTGCCAGCAGTTCATACACCGGGGAGCTGTTTTTT. This codes for CASSSYTGELFF.

The chain couples TRBV6-5 to TRBJ2-3, with a tentative D call TRBD1 (5 bases). This CDR3 has 13 residues. Per germline, CDR1 MNHEY and CDR2 SVGAGI. V was cut by 6 bases and J by 6 bases, with 13 bases left in between. The CDR3 here is CASRWGNGDTQYF. As DNA, the CDR3 is TGTGCCAGCAGATGGGGCAACGGGGATACGCAGTATTTT.

V is TRBV7-9 and J is TRBJ2-7; D uncertain. V was pared by 6 bases and J by 1 base, with 10 bases between. The CDR3 consists of 13 residues. Germline V gene lookup returns CDR1 SEHNR and CDR2 FQNEAQ (reference sequence). The CDR3 spells CASRPDQSYEQYF. The CDR3 DNA follows: TGTGCCAGCAGACCAGACCAATCCTACGAGCAGTACTTC.

The CDR3 DNA reads TGTGCCAGCAGCCTGGGGACAGATTACTACGAGCAGTACTTC. Protein sequence: CASSLGTDYYEQYF. V is TRBV5-6 and J is TRBJ2-7; the match to TRBD1 covers 7 bases. V gave up 4 bases and J gave up 3 bases; unmatched junction bases: 7. The CDR3 extends over 14 amino acids. The germline CDR1 and CDR2 sequences are SGHDT and YYEEEE.